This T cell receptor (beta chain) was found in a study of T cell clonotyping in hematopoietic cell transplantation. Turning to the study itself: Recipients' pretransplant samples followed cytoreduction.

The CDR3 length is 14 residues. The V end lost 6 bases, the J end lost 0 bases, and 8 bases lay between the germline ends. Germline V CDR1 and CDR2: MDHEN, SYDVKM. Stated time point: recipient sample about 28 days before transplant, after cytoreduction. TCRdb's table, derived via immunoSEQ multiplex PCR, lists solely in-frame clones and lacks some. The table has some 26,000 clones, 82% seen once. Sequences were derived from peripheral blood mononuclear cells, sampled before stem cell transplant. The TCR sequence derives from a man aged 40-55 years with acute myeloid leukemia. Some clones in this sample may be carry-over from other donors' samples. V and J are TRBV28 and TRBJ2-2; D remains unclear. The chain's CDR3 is CASRDGTNTGELFF. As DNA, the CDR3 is TGTGCCAGCAGGGACGGCACGAACACCGGGGAGCTGTTTTTT.